The 32 T cell receptor beta chains below were found in one sample sequenced in a study of cytomegalovirus exposure and HLA in healthy donors (dated by TCRdb to between 2016 and 2019). Receptor amplification or capture employed the immunoSEQ multiplex PCR assay. A mixture of 60 forward primers for TCR Vbeta segments and 13 reverse primers for TCR Jbeta segments was used in the multiplex PCR. This is the immuneACCESS table as TCRdb keeps it, with only in-frame sequences that have V and J called. A part of the clones is gone; compared with another copy, unresolved V genes explain less than half, and the rest is unexplained. Counted in this sample were 130,000 to 150,000 clones; less than 10% of them appeared once. Of the sample, 1.5% to 2% falls within the top ten clones. Sequences were obtained from PBMCs. Receptor source: a male donor in good health and CMV-seronegative.

The chain recombines TRBV7-2 with TRBJ2-3, with D tentatively TRBD1 (6 bases). This CDR3 comprises 13 residues. V lost 6 bases and J 5 bases, leaving 12 bases between the germline ends. The germline V gene has CDR1 SGHTA and CDR2 FQGNSA. The CDR3 DNA reads as TGTGCCAGCAGACCATCAGGGGTAGATACGCAGTATTTT. Translation: CASRPSGVDTQYF.

This rearrangement joins TRBV28 to TRBJ1-3; 9 bases match TRBD1. The junction had 3 bases not matched to a gene; V was cut back by 1 base and J by 2 bases. The CDR3 is 16 amino acids. The germline V gene has CDR1 MDHEN and CDR2 SYDVKM. In DNA, the CDR3 is TGTGCCAGCAGTTTATCTTGGACAGGGGCTGGAAACACCATATATTTT. It specifies CASSLSWTGAGNTIYF.

CDR3 loop: CASSLTRRGGRPDTQYF. CDR3 sequence (DNA): TGTGCCAGCAGTTTAACAAGGCGGGGGGGCCGCCCAGATACGCAGTATTTT. The rearrangement links TRBV27 to TRBJ2-3; 9 bases fit TRBD2. With V trimmed by 2 bases and J by 4 bases, 10 bases remained unmatched. The length of the CDR3 is 17 residues. Germline CDR1 is MNHEY and CDR2 is SMNVEV (reference sequence).

This clone was picked up a small number of times. J is TRBJ2-7 and V is TRBV27; D gene ambiguous. Germline V CDR1 and CDR2: MNHEY, SMNVEV (reference sequence). The CDR3 runs 13 residues. The V end was cut by 5 bases, the J end by 0 bases, with 8 bases between. This CDR3 reads CASSPRVSYEQYF. CDR3 in DNA: TGTGCCAGCAGTCCCCGGGTCTCCTACGAGCAGTACTTC.

This sequence joins TRBV4-2 and TRBJ1-1, with D unresolved. Germline V lookup: CDR1 LGHNA, CDR2 YNFKEQ. This CDR3 is 12 amino acids long. Deletions cut 1 base from V and 10 bases from J, with 10 bases between. The CDR3 DNA sequence: TGTGCCAGCAGCCAAGGGAGGGTTCCAGCTTTCTTT. Translating it yields CASSQGRVPAFF.

This clone was recorded a few times. This sequence joins TRBV4-1 and TRBJ2-3, with 9 bases that match TRBD2. The junction had 9 bases not matched to a gene; V was cut back by 4 bases and J by 4 bases. The V gene's germline CDR1 is MGHRA and CDR2 YSYEKL. This CDR3 has 16 amino acids. The DNA for the CDR3 is TGCGCCAGCAGCCCGGCGGCTAGCGGGAACGCAGATACGCAGTATTTT. Amino acids: CASSPAASGNADTQYF.

There are a few counts of this clone. Within the sample, other DNA sequences also encode this same CDR3. The CDR3 loop is CSVDRGNTEAFF. CDR3 nucleotide sequence: TGCAGCGTTGACAGGGGGAACACTGAAGCTTTCTTT. The J gene is TRBJ1-1, the V gene TRBV29-1; a possible D gene is TRBD1 (6 bases). Germline lookup yields CDR1 SQVTM and CDR2 ANQGSEA. V was cut by 3 bases and J by 1 base, with 6 bases left in between. The CDR3 spans 12 residues.

This chain links TRBV9 with TRBJ2-5, with 7 bases matching TRBD1. The DNA end favors TRBJ2-7, so the J call may be wrong. CDR3 size: 15 residues. Germline V gives CDR1 SGDLS, CDR2 YYNGEE. The CDR3 protein is CASSAQGYRGYEQYF. The CDR3 DNA is TGTGCCAGCAGCGCCCAAGGGTACAGGGGCTACGAGCAGTACTTC.

This clone was observed a few times. The V call is TRBV4-2, the J call TRBJ2-2, with D unclear. This CDR3 is built from 13 residues. The germline V gene encodes CDR1 LGHNA and CDR2 YNFKEQ. V was pared by 0 bases and J by 4 bases, with 3 bases between. CDR3 amino acids: CASSQDFTGELFF. CDR3 DNA: TGTGCCAGCAGCCAAGACTTCACCGGGGAGCTGTTTTTT.

This clone was picked up a small number of times. CDR3 sequence reads: CASSLVLRNQPQHF. CDR3 bases: TGTGCCAGCAGCTTAGTATTGCGAAATCAGCCCCAGCATTTT. This chain connects TRBV7-2 to TRBJ1-5; D call uncertain. The V end was cut by 1 base, the J end by 4 bases, with 8 bases between. The CDR3 length is 14 residues. Per the germline V gene, CDR1 is SGHTA and CDR2 is FQGNSA.

This clone has more than one count but fewer than ten. The chain couples TRBV7-2 to TRBJ2-1; TRBD1 aligns across 8 bases. V was pared by 8 bases and J by 4 bases, with 10 bases of the junction left unmatched. Germline assignment: CDR1 SGHTA and CDR2 FQGNSA. The CDR3 spans 15 residues. The CDR3 sequence: CASGLDRGSYNEQFF. CDR3 coding DNA: TGTGCCAGCGGCCTTGACAGGGGTTCTTACAATGAGCAGTTCTTC.

The chain combines TRBV4-1 with TRBJ2-2; D gene uncertain. V was shortened by 4 bases and J by 4 bases, with 10 bases between the two germline ends. The CDR3 has 14 amino acids. Germline CDR1 reads MGHRA; CDR2 reads YSYEKL. This chain's CDR3 is CASSPSSGTGELFF. Here the CDR3 DNA reads TGCGCCAGCAGCCCGTCTTCCGGCACCGGGGAGCTGTTTTTT.

This clone showed up just a few times. This chain links TRBV5-6 with TRBJ1-3; 7 bases match TRBD1. This CDR3 region has 15 residues. Losses at the gene ends were 6 bases for V and 0 bases for J; bases not matched to a gene: 6. The germline V gene encodes CDR1 SGHDT and CDR2 YYEEEE. For the CDR3, the DNA is TGTGCCAGCAACCTGGGACAGTACTCTGGAAACACCATATATTTT. Translating it yields CASNLGQYSGNTIYF.

This chain joins TRBV5-6 and TRBJ1-2; 10 bases agree with TRBD1. The germline CDR1 and CDR2 sequences are SGHDT and YYEEEE. V shed 4 bases, J shed 7 bases, and the junction held 13 bases outside the gene matches. The CDR3 consists of 16 residues. For the CDR3, the DNA is TGTGCCAGCAGCCTACCACCGGGACAGGGGATTTTTGGCTACACCTTC. It encodes CASSLPPGQGIFGYTF.

As for this clone: One end of the junction is discordant with germline, which a read error may explain. The J gene is TRBJ1-5, the V gene TRBV4-3; TRBD1 matches 8 bases. The CDR3 sequence is 14 residues long. The germline CDR1 and CDR2 sequences are LGHNA and YSLEER. Here the CDR3 reads CAGSARQGHQPQHF. The CDR3 DNA follows: TGCGCCGGCAGCGCCCGACAGGGGCATCAGCCCCAGCATTTT.

This clone was counted a few times. The rearrangement links TRBV9 to TRBJ2-1, with 7 bases matching TRBD2. Germline V gives CDR1 SGDLS, CDR2 YYNGEE. Trimming at V came to 4 bases and at J to 10 bases, leaving 5 bases not matched to a gene. The CDR3 loop spans 12 amino acids. CDR3 protein: CASSPTSREQFF. CDR3 bases: TGTGCCAGCAGCCCGACTAGCAGGGAGCAGTTCTTC.

In its sample, this clone was seen a few times. The chain is built from TRBV28 and TRBJ2-7; no firm D call. Germline lookup yields CDR1 MDHEN and CDR2 SYDVKM. The CDR3 extends over 12 amino acids. V was cut by 8 bases and J by 4 bases, with 12 bases left in between. CDR3: CASVGSAYEQYF. The CDR3 DNA follows: TGTGCCAGCGTCGGCAGCGCGTACGAGCAGTACTTC.

V gene TRBV4-3 combines with J gene TRBJ1-6; TRBD1 might be the D (6 bases). The germline CDR1 and CDR2 sequences are LGHNA and YSLEER. V was clipped by 3 bases and J by 4 bases, with 10 bases between them. This CDR3 comprises 15 residues. Here the CDR3 DNA reads TGCGCCAGCAGCCACGGACAGTTTTATAATTCACCCCTCCACTTT. Protein sequence: CASSHGQFYNSPLHF.

The chain has TRBV25-1 and TRBJ2-5; 7 positions agree with TRBD1. The trim removed 1 base at V and 2 bases at J, leaving 4 bases unmatched. The CDR3 extends over 15 amino acids. Germline CDR1 reads MGHDK; CDR2 reads SYGVNS. In DNA, the CDR3 is TGTGCCAGCAGTGAATCGGGACAGACTCAAGAGACCCAGTACTTC. Translated: CASSESGQTQETQYF.

This clone came up a few times. The rearrangement joins TRBV7-9 to TRBJ2-3; D gene unclear. Trimming took off 5 bases at V and 2 bases at J, with 14 bases between the two ends. CDR3 size: 15 residues. CDR1 and CDR2 (germline): SEHNR, FQNEAQ (reference sequence). Here the CDR3 DNA reads TGTGCCAGCAGCAAATCCGGGTACCTCACAGATACGCAGTATTTT. Its translation: CASSKSGYLTDTQYF.

The chain uses TRBV5-6 and TRBJ2-1; TRBD2 matches at 10 bases. The CDR3 totals 16 residues. The J segment lost 4 bases and the V segment lost 0 bases, leaving 4 bases of the junction unmatched. Germline assignment: CDR1 SGHDT and CDR2 YYEEEE. The CDR3 DNA is TGTGCCAGCAGCTTGGTAGCGGGGGGAGCTTACAATGAGCAGTTCTTC. Residues: CASSLVAGGAYNEQFF.

This clone has only a few counts. This chain joins TRBV29-1 and TRBJ2-3; 11 bases fit TRBD2. The V gene end was trimmed by 0 bases and the J gene end by 0 bases; junction bases not matched to a gene: 8. CDR1 is SQVTM and CDR2 is ANQGSEA in the germline V gene. This CDR3 region has 18 residues. CDR3 residues: CSVEDLAGGPGSTDTQYF. The CDR3 DNA reads TGCAGCGTTGAAGATCTAGCGGGGGGCCCCGGTAGCACAGATACGCAGTATTTT.

This clone was seen only a few times. The V gene is TRBV19, the J gene TRBJ1-3; no clear D gene. CDR3 size: 16 residues. Germline CDR1 LNHDA, CDR2 SQIVND (reference sequence). V lost 3 bases and J 0 bases, leaving 12 bases between the germline ends. The CDR3 region is CASSMGSLNSGNTIYF. CDR3 nucleotides: TGTGCCAGTAGTATGGGCAGCCTGAACTCTGGAAACACCATATATTTT.

This clone has just a few counts. The V call is TRBV6-4, the J call TRBJ1-1; TRBD1 matches 11 bases. After removal of 2 bases from V and 5 bases from J, the junction contained 1 base not matched to a gene. The CDR3 runs to 14 residues. CDR1 is MRHNA and CDR2 is SNTAGT in the germline V gene. CDR3 bases: TGTGCCAGCAGTGACGGGACAGGGGGAACTGAAGCTTTCTTT. Translated: CASSDGTGGTEAFF.

For the CDR3, the DNA is TGTGCCAGCAGCGGACAGAGCAATCAGCCCCAGCATTTT. Protein: CASSGQSNQPQHF. The rearrangement uses TRBV6-4 and TRBJ1-5; possibly TRBD1 for D (6 bases). This CDR3 has 13 residues. Germline assignment: CDR1 MRHNA and CDR2 SNTAGT. V was pared by 6 bases and J by 1 base, with 7 bases between.

The genes are TRBV11-1 and TRBJ1-2; 10 positions agree with TRBD1. The V segment lost 0 bases and the J segment 7 bases; nucleotides outside the gene matches: 5. Germline values: CDR1 SGHAT, CDR2 FQDESV (reference sequence). The CDR3 runs 15 residues. This CDR3 is CASSLADRDRGGYTF. In nucleotides, the CDR3 is TGTGCCAGCAGCTTAGCGGACCGGGACAGGGGTGGCTACACCTTC.

This clone was picked up a small number of times. The V and J genes are TRBV27 and TRBJ2-3; 9 bases match TRBD2. The ends lost 6 bases at V and 2 bases at J; junction bases unmatched: 6. The CDR3 is 15 residues long. Germline loops: CDR1 MNHEY, CDR2 SMNVEV (reference sequence). In DNA, the CDR3 is TGTGCCAGCAGGGTAGCGGGGGCCCTCACAGATACGCAGTATTTT. Translation: CASRVAGALTDTQYF.

This chain uses TRBV7-8 with TRBJ2-2; TRBD2 is a possible D gene (6 bases). V dropped 4 bases and J dropped 4 bases, with 10 bases sitting between them. The CDR3 consists of 14 residues. CDR1 and CDR2 (germline): SGHVS, FQNEAQ. CDR3 in amino acids: CASSSRGGTGELFF. The DNA of the CDR3 is TGTGCCAGCAGCTCGCGGGGCGGCACCGGGGAGCTGTTTTTT.

This clone was picked up a small number of times. The chain joins TRBV6-6 to TRBJ1-5; perhaps TRBD1 as D (5 bases). The CDR3 runs to 14 residues. V was shortened by 4 bases and J by 1 base, with 8 bases between the two germline ends. The V gene's germline CDR1 is MNHNY and CDR2 SVGAGI (reference sequence). Written as DNA, the CDR3 is TGTGCCAGCAGTTTCGACAGAAGCAATCAGCCCCAGCATTTT. Translating it yields CASSFDRSNQPQHF.

This CDR3 reads CASRGRTGTSYEQYF. As DNA, the CDR3 is TGTGCCAGCAGGGGCCGGACAGGAACCTCCTACGAGCAGTACTTC. The rearrangement joins TRBV6-1 to TRBJ2-7, with TRBD1 identical over 7 bases. The CDR3 loop spans 15 amino acids. The junction had 8 bases not matched to a gene; V was cut back by 6 bases and J by 0 bases. Germline CDR1 is MNHNS and CDR2 is SASEGT.

This clone has a single count. The chain has TRBV25-1 and TRBJ2-1; 7 bases match TRBD2. The CDR3 spans 14 residues. Germline-derived CDR1 and CDR2 are MGHDK and SYGVNS. Trimming removed 2 bases from V and 8 bases from J; junction bases left unmatched: 6. The CDR3 here is CASSEPSGIDEQFF. The CDR3, as DNA: TGTGCCAGCAGTGAACCAAGCGGGATCGATGAGCAGTTCTTC.

The chain joins TRBV5-6 to TRBJ2-5, with D tentatively TRBD1 (7 bases). In germline, CDR1 is SGHDT, CDR2 YYEEEE. Trimming removed 5 bases at V and 8 bases at J, with 16 bases between. The CDR3 has 13 amino acids. This CDR3 is CASRRDRELTQYF. The DNA for the CDR3 is TGTGCCAGCAGGCGGGACAGAGAGCTCACCCAGTACTTC.